This is a list of T cell receptor beta chains from one sample in a study of cytomegalovirus exposure and HLA in healthy donors. The assay was immunoSEQ multiplex PCR, and TCRdb's table has in-frame clones only and misses some. The table includes approximately 120,000 clones, about 83% detected once. Sequencing was performed on PBMCs. The source of these receptors is a man aged 25-45 years in good health and CMV-seronegative. Both conserved end residues are part of each CDR3. A D gene is named only where the DNA matches it firmly. A clone size is listed for some rows: how often the clone was seen (once, few, many), or a class if it is expanded.

>14|TRBV27|.|.|TRBJ2-7
CASSGGGGLGEQYF
TGTGCCAGCAGTGGCGGAGGGGGCCTTGGCGAGCAGTACTTC
>15|TRBV2|.|TRBD1|TRBJ1-2
CASSAPRQGRYGYTF
TGTGCCAGCAGTGCCCCTCGACAGGGCCGCTATGGCTACACCTTC
>16|TRBV7-2|.|TRBD1|TRBJ2-2
CASSDRRGRRAGELFF
TGTGCCAGCAGCGATCGCAGGGGGCGAAGGGCCGGGGAGCTGTTTTTT
>18|TRBV28|once|TRBD1|TRBJ2-6
CASSLVGTGNSGANVLTF
TGTGCCAGCAGTTTAGTGGGGACAGGAAACTCCGGGGCCAACGTCCTGACTTTC
>15|TRBV5-1|.|TRBD1|TRBJ2-1
CASSDGTASYNEQFF
TGCGCCAGCAGCGACGGGACAGCTTCCTACAATGAGCAGTTCTTC
>18|TRBV5-1|.|.|TRBJ1-3
CASSLAAVDRGAGNTIYF
TGCGCCAGCAGCTTGGCCGCGGTGGACCGCGGGGCTGGAAACACCATATATTTT
>14|TRBV28|.|.|TRBJ2-1
CASKATDPYNEQFF
TGTGCCAGCAAAGCCACTGATCCCTACAATGAGCAGTTCTTC
>14|TRBV5-4|.|TRBD1|TRBJ2-3
CASSLGQGPDTQYF
TGTGCCAGCAGCTTGGGACAGGGACCAGATACGCAGTATTTT
>13|TRBV14|.|.|TRBJ2-5
CASARGSEETQYF
TGTGCCAGCGCCAGGGGTAGCGAAGAGACCCAGTACTTC
>16|TRBV11-3|few|TRBD2|TRBJ2-5
CASSSSARGSSGEQYF
TGTGCCAGCAGCTCGTCCGCGCGGGGGTCGTCTGGGGAGCAGTACTTC
>12|TRBV28|.|.|TRBJ1-1
CASSPVNTEAFF
TGTGCCAGCAGTCCAGTGAACACTGAAGCTTTCTTT
>16|TRBV18|.|.|TRBJ1-1
CASSPVPHSSNTEAFF
TGTGCCAGCTCACCCGTCCCACACAGCTCGAACACTGAAGCTTTCTTT
>15|TRBV9|.|.|TRBJ1-6
CASSPHFQGSSPLHF
TGTGCCAGCAGCCCCCACTTTCAAGGGAGTTCACCCCTCCACTTT
>15|TRBV18|once|.|TRBJ1-5
CASSPEDSSNQPQHF
TGTGCCAGCTCACCAGAGGATTCTAGCAATCAGCCCCAGCATTTT
>19|TRBV28|.|TRBD1|TRBJ2-3
CASSSTGGREGEGEGTQYF
TGTGCCAGCAGTTCGACAGGGGGCCGAGAGGGTGAGGGGGAGGGTACGCAGTATTTT
>12|TRBV10-3|.|.|TRBJ2-1
CAASGTAHEQFF
TGTGCCGCGTCCGGGACTGCTCATGAGCAGTTCTTC
>16|TRBV5-1|.|.|TRBJ2-6
CASSQSPGSGANVLTF
TGCGCCAGCAGCCAGAGTCCAGGCTCTGGGGCCAACGTCCTGACTTTC
>16|TRBV27|.|TRBD2|TRBJ2-3
CASTSLSGGPTDTQYF
TGTGCCAGCACCTCACTAAGCGGGGGTCCCACAGATACGCAGTATTTT
>16|TRBV6-5|.|TRBD1|TRBJ2-3
CASSSQQGAREDTQYF
TGTGCCAGCAGTTCCCAACAGGGGGCGAGAGAAGATACGCAGTATTTT
>13|TRBV29-1|.|TRBD1|TRBJ2-3
CSVIQGAPDTQYF
TGCAGCGTGATACAGGGGGCCCCAGATACGCAGTATTTT
>16|TRBV28|.|.|TRBJ1-5
CASSSWTGMGNQPQHF
TGTGCCAGCAGTTCGTGGACCGGGATGGGAAATCAGCCCCAGCATTTT
>16|TRBV5-1|.|.|TRBJ1-4
CASSLAGGANNEKLFF
TGCGCCAGCAGCTTGGCTGGAGGGGCGAATAATGAAAAACTGTTTTTT
>15|TRBV5-4|.|TRBD2|TRBJ2-7
CASSLGGTSTYEQYF
TGTGCCAGCAGCCTCGGGGGGACTAGCACCTACGAGCAGTACTTC
>14|TRBV2|.|.|TRBJ2-1
CASSRRVTNNEQFF
TGTGCCAGCAGCCGCAGGGTTACCAACAATGAGCAGTTCTTC
>12|TRBV6-6|.|.|TRBJ2-7
CASSYGTLEQYF
TGTGCCAGCAGTTACGGGACTCTCGAGCAGTACTTC
>18|TRBV18|few|TRBD1|TRBJ1-5
CASSPPSRGGQGNQPQHF
TGTGCCAGCTCACCACCCTCGAGAGGGGGCCAGGGGAATCAGCCCCAGCATTTT
>14|TRBV19|once|TRBD1|TRBJ2-7
CASSIQTGSYEQYF
TGTGCCAGTAGTATTCAGACAGGGTCCTACGAGCAGTACTTC
>13|TRBV28|.|.|TRBJ1-1
CASSPWANTEAFF
TGTGCCAGCAGTCCTTGGGCCAACACTGAGGCTTTCTTT